This TCR beta chain was found in a study of cytomegalovirus exposure and HLA in healthy donors. Overall study results and limits: Later on, an analysis found that several of the most significant clusters appeared to be linked to common viral pathogens, which included parvovirus B19. The authors considered a cluster of highly shared sequence variants likely to be a sequencing artifact. Analyzed later, association rates of TCRs varied across HLA loci, with DRB1 most and HLA-C fewest.

V shed 2 bases and J 7 bases; nucleotides not matched to a gene: 11. The length of the CDR3 is 15 residues. Germline V CDR1 and CDR2: LGHNT, FRNRAP. Of note for this clone: Its antigen is unknown.

Use of 60 Vbeta and 13 Jbeta primers characterized the PCR. Authors' methods: A follow-up analysis tallied about 80 million unique TCR beta chains, some 9.9 million shared. The repertoire was sequenced with immunoSEQ multiplex PCR; TCRdb's copy has only in-frame clones and lacks some. That table is the source of V, J and clone size, and D and trimming were worked out from the DNA. Found here are 250,000 or so clones, 70% to 90% of them singletons; the top ten hold about 8%. The chain recombines TRBV12-5 with TRBJ2-7; 7 bases agree with TRBD1. Sequenced material: PBMCs. This receptor was identified in a woman aged 55-69 years in good health and CMV-seropositive. The CDR3 bases are TGTGCTAGTGGTTTGTCCTCGGGACAGCGAATAGAGCAGTACTTC. Its translation is CASGLSSGQRIEQYF.